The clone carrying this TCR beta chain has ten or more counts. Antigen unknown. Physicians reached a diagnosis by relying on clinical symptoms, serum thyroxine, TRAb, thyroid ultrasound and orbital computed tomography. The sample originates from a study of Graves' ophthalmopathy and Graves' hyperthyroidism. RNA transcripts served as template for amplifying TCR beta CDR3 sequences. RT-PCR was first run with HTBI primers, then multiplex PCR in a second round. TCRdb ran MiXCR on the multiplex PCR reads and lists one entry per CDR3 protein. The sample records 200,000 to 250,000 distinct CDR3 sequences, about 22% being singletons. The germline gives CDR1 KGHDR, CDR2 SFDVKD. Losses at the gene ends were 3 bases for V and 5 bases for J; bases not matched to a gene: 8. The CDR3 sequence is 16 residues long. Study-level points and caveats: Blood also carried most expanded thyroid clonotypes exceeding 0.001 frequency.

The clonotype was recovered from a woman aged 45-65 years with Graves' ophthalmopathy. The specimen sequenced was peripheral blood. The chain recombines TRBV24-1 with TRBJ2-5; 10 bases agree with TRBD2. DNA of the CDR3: TGTGCCACCAGTGATCCCATACTAGCGGGATGGGAGACCCAGTACTTC. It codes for CATSDPILAGWETQYF.